The sequence of this TCR beta chain was determined in a study of blood T cell repertoires in COVID-19. Profiled with immunoSEQ multiplex PCR; TCRdb holds only in-frame clones, not every one. Counted here are about 74,000 clones, roughly 81% occurring once; the ten biggest clones make up 36%. Unmatched junction bases numbered 5, after V lost 1 base and J lost 2 bases. This CDR3 region has 17 residues. Germline CDR1 is MGHRA and CDR2 is YSYEKL. Sequenced material: peripheral blood. This TCR was recovered from a man between 70 and 80 years old with acute or convalescent COVID-19. The chain recombines TRBV4-1 with TRBJ2-5; TRBD2 matches 12 bases. The CDR3, as DNA: TGCGCCAGCAGCCAAGGAATACTAGCGGGGGGACAAGAGACCCAGTACTTC. Protein: CASSQGILAGGQETQYF.